This TCR beta chain was obtained from a study of beta chain features in type 1 diabetes. For the study at large: Comparable age, gender and cell yields were observed in patients relative to healthy donors.

Findings and caveats of the study: In every one of the four CD4+ subsets, TCRB CDR3s were moderately but significantly shorter in Type 1 diabetes patients. Patients' naive, central memory and regulatory TCRB repertoires appeared more alike than those of healthy donors.

This CDR3 has 12 amino acids. V lost 2 bases to trimming and J lost 6 bases, with 7 bases between them. Germline values: CDR1 GTSNPN, CDR2 SVGIG (reference sequence). Comments on this clone: What it binds is not known.

Every isolated RNA sample was fully reverse transcribed, so sequencing captured expressed TCRB transcripts. This table comes from immunoSEQ multiplex PCR, and its TCRdb copy is limited to in-frame clones, with some not included. The table includes approximately 730,000 clones, around 15% detected once. The chain joins TRBV30 to TRBJ1-4; no definite D call. Sequencing was done on a sample of naive CD4+ T cells from blood. The origin of this receptor is a young man with type 1 diabetes. The CDR3 reads CAWSRSHEKLFF. The CDR3 nucleotides read TGTGCCTGGAGTCGATCTCATGAAAAACTGTTTTTT.